These 30 T cell receptor beta chains were sequenced from one sample in a study of T cell repertoires in cytomegalovirus infection. TCRdb re-analysed the reads in MiXCR, keeping a single row per CDR3 protein. The sample consists of about 260,000 distinct CDR3 sequences, approximately 9.2% of them appearing once. Sequencing used PBMCs. Source of these receptors: a human donor in good health (CMV status not recorded). Some clones in this sample may be carry-over from other donors' samples.

The chain uses TRBV7-2 and TRBJ2-7, with TRBD2 matching over 9 bases. Germline V gene sequence: CDR1 SGHTA, CDR2 FQGNSA. This CDR3 is built from 14 residues. V gave up 5 bases and J gave up 3 bases; unmatched junction bases: 5. CDR3: CASSPRTSDYEQYF. DNA for the CDR3: TGTGCCAGCAGCCCGAGGACTAGCGACTACGAGCAGTACTTC. Full variable domain (remainder filled in from reference TRBV7-2 and TRBJ2-7): GAGVSQSPSNKVTEKGKDVELRCDPISGHTALYWYRQSLGQGLEFLIYFQGNSAPDKSGLPSDRFSAERTGGSVSTLTIQRTQQEDSAVYLCASSPRTSDYEQYFGPGTRLTVT.

This clonotype was seen ten or more times. The chain joins TRBV7-2 to TRBJ2-3; D may correspond to TRBD1 or TRBD2 (5 bases each). Per the germline V gene, CDR1 is SGHTA and CDR2 is FQGNSA. The CDR3 loop spans 14 amino acids. V was pared by 0 bases and J by 10 bases, with 14 bases between. CDR3 coding DNA: TGTGCCAGCAGCTTAGCCGGGACCGTCGTTTCGCAGTATTTT. It codes for CASSLAGTVVSQYF. Together with reference TRBV7-2 and TRBJ2-3, the CDR3 gives the full variable domain: GAGVSQSPSNKVTEKGKDVELRCDPISGHTALYWYRQSLGQGLEFLIYFQGNSAPDKSGLPSDRFSAERTGGSVSTLTIQRTQQEDSAVYLCASSLAGTVVSQYFGPGTRLTVL.

This clonotype was counted at least ten times. The V gene is TRBV14, the J gene TRBJ1-6; D gene uncertain. The CDR3 is made up of 16 amino acids. Germline CDR1 is SGHDN and CDR2 is FVKESK. Trimming took off 2 bases at V and 4 bases at J, with 12 bases between the two ends. This chain's CDR3 is CASSQFGKGYNSPLHF. Written as DNA, the CDR3 is TGTGCCAGCAGCCAATTTGGGAAGGGTTATAATTCACCCCTCCACTTT.

This clonotype turned up a few times. This chain connects TRBV24-1 to TRBJ2-3, with 7 bases matching TRBD2. The CDR3 is 16 amino acids. V was pared by 4 bases and J by 4 bases, with 10 bases of the junction left unmatched. In germline, CDR1 is KGHDR, CDR2 SFDVKD. The chain's CDR3 is CATSELAGDGSDTQYF. The DNA of the CDR3 is TGTGCCACCAGTGAATTAGCGGGTGACGGATCAGATACGCAGTATTTT.

This clonotype was found many times. The chain employs TRBV7-6 and TRBJ2-7; D possibly corresponds to TRBD1 (5 bases). The CDR3 is made up of 14 amino acids. Per germline, CDR1 SGHVS and CDR2 FNYEAQ. V lost 1 base and J lost 7, with 14 bases in between. Here the CDR3 reads CASSLGTNLREQYF. DNA of the CDR3: TGTGCCAGCAGCTTAGGGACAAACCTCAGGGAGCAGTACTTC.

This clonotype was recorded a few times. The V and J genes are TRBV6-6 and TRBJ1-6; 7 bases are shared with TRBD1. The V segment lost 10 bases and the J segment 4 bases; nucleotides outside the gene matches: 7. The length of the CDR3 is 14 residues. CDR1 is MNHNY and CDR2 is SVGAGI in the germline V gene (reference sequence). The CDR3 DNA reads TGTGCCATATCTTCGACAGGGTATAATTCACCCCTCCACTTT. As protein: CAISSTGYNSPLHF.

The sample holds many counts of this clonotype. The chain uses TRBV7-2 and TRBJ2-7, with D tentatively TRBD2 (5 bases). Germline V CDR1 and CDR2: SGHTA, FQGNSA. The CDR3 extends over 16 amino acids. V lost 5 bases to trimming and J lost 0 bases, with 17 bases between them. The CDR3 region is CASSPPGFTSSYEQYF. CDR3 nucleotides: TGTGCCAGCAGCCCACCGGGGTTTACCAGCTCCTACGAGCAGTACTTC.

J is TRBJ2-7 and V is TRBV6-6; D possibly corresponds to TRBD2 (6 bases). Germline CDR1 is MNHNY and CDR2 is SVGAGI (reference sequence). The CDR3 is made up of 12 amino acids. The V and J ends lost 2 bases and 5 bases respectively, with 7 bases between them. The CDR3 loop reads CASSYGGNEQYF. CDR3 in DNA: TGTGCCAGCAGTTACGGGGGGAACGAGCAGTACTTC.

The chain employs TRBV12-3 or TRBV12-4 and TRBJ2-7, with 8 bases matching TRBD2. Trimming cost V 10 bases and J 10 bases; bases outside gene matches: 12. The CDR3 loop spans 12 amino acids. CDR3 sequence reads: CATRQAGGVQYF. The CDR3 DNA reads TGTGCCACCAGACAGGCGGGGGGCGTCCAGTACTTC.

The chain employs TRBV28 and TRBJ2-7; TRBD1 matches 8 bases. V shed 4 bases, J shed 3 bases, and the junction held 5 bases outside the gene matches. This CDR3 is 14 amino acids long. CDR1 and CDR2 (germline): MDHEN, SYDVKM. CDR3 in amino acids: CASSSDRVDYEQYF. For the CDR3, the DNA is TGTGCCAGCAGTTCGGACAGGGTAGACTACGAGCAGTACTTC.

This clonotype was found many times. The J gene is TRBJ2-3, the V gene TRBV7-2; weak D call: TRBD2 (6 bases). V was shortened by 1 base and J by 2 bases, with 16 bases between the two germline ends. Germline V gene lookup returns CDR1 SGHTA and CDR2 FQGNSA. The CDR3 has 17 amino acids. The CDR3 nucleotides read TGTGCCAGCAGCTTAGTTCTAATGGCGGGATCCACAGATACGCAGTATTTT. Translating gives CASSLVLMAGSTDTQYF.

Many counts were recorded for this clonotype. The V and J genes are TRBV7-9 and TRBJ2-7; 8 bases align to TRBD1. Germline CDR1 reads SEHNR; CDR2 reads FQNEAQ (reference sequence). V shed 5 bases and J 1 base; nucleotides not matched to a gene: 4. This CDR3 has 14 amino acids. The CDR3 DNA follows: TGTGCCAGCAGCGCAAGGGACAGGTCCTACGAGCAGTACTTC. This codes for CASSARDRSYEQYF.

Ten or more counts support this clonotype. This chain uses TRBV7-8 with TRBJ2-7, with 7 bases matching TRBD1. V gave up 8 bases and J gave up 4 bases; unmatched junction bases: 11. The CDR3 length is 14 residues. CDR1 is SGHVS, CDR2 FQNEAQ, per germline. Here the CDR3 reads CASSPLGTAYEQYF. The DNA of the CDR3 is TGTGCCAGCTCACCCCTTGGGACAGCGTACGAGCAGTACTTC.

This sequence joins TRBV20-1 and TRBJ2-4; the D is unclear. The CDR3 has 12 residues. Trimming pared 0 bases from V and 5 bases from J, leaving 5 bases between. Germline V gene lookup returns CDR1 DFQATT and CDR2 SNEGSKA (reference sequence). The CDR3 sequence: CSAREAQNIQYF. The DNA of the CDR3 is TGCAGTGCTAGAGAGGCCCAAAACATTCAGTACTTC.

The J gene is TRBJ1-1, the V gene TRBV3-1, with a possible D match to TRBD1 (5 bases). CDR1 and CDR2 (germline): LGHDT, YNNKEL (reference sequence). V was shortened by 1 base and J by 5 bases, with 11 bases between the two germline ends. CDR3 length: 14 amino acids. CDR3 nucleotide sequence: TGTGCCAGCAGCCAAGGAGGGACGGGGACTGAAGCTTTCTTT. Translating gives CASSQGGTGTEAFF.

Ten or more counts support this clonotype. The genes are TRBV28 and TRBJ1-2, with D unclear. Germline V lookup: CDR1 MDHEN, CDR2 SYDVKM. Trimming pared 7 bases from V and 8 bases from J, leaving 11 bases between. The CDR3 length is 11 residues. Written as DNA, the CDR3 is TGTGCCAGCACTACATTTGGCGGCTACACCTTC. This translates into CASTTFGGYTF.

In this sample, this clonotype turned up many times. The chain combines TRBV2 with TRBJ1-5; TRBD1 agrees at 7 bases. This CDR3 is built from 14 residues. The germline CDR1 and CDR2 sequences are SNHLY and FYNNEI. After removal of 4 bases from V and 3 bases from J, the junction contained 3 bases not matched to a gene. CDR3 sequence: CASSAQGINQPQHF. The CDR3 DNA follows: TGTGCCAGCAGTGCACAGGGGATCAATCAGCCCCAGCATTTT.

CDR3 sequence (DNA): TGTGCCAGCAGCTTAGGCCCCCCTCGGACTAGTTTAGGGGCGCGAAACACCGGGGAGCTGTTTTTT. The encoded protein is CASSLGPPRTSLGARNTGELFF. The rearrangement uses TRBV7-6 and TRBJ2-2; TRBD2 matches 7 bases. Germline assignment: CDR1 SGHVS and CDR2 FNYEAQ. Trimming took 1 base from V and 2 from J; bases not matched to a gene: 22. The CDR3 is 22 amino acids.

This chain uses TRBV2 with TRBJ2-2; D is undetermined. The germline gives CDR1 SNHLY, CDR2 FYNNEI. This CDR3 has 14 amino acids. V gave up 6 bases and J gave up 1 base, with 9 bases separating them. CDR3 coding DNA: TGTGCCAGCAGGCCCGACGGGAACACCGGGGAGCTGTTTTTT. Amino acid sequence: CASRPDGNTGELFF.

This clonotype was seen ten or more times. The chain combines TRBV7-2 with TRBJ2-5; 11 bases fit TRBD1. CDR1 is SGHTA and CDR2 is FQGNSA in the germline V gene. The CDR3 has 17 residues. V lost 5 bases and J lost 1; bases outside the gene matches: 9. CDR3 sequence: CASSTTGTGGIQETQYF. The CDR3, as DNA: TGTGCCAGCAGCACCACCGGGACAGGGGGGATCCAAGAGACCCAGTACTTC.

This clonotype was picked up many times. The V call is TRBV19, the J call TRBJ1-1; the D is unclear. Looked up from germline, CDR1 is LNHDA and CDR2 is SQIVND (reference sequence). This CDR3 contains 11 residues. V lost 6 bases to trimming and J lost 1 base, with 3 bases between them. The CDR3 DNA reads as TGTGCCAGTAGCGGGAACACTGAAGCTTTCTTT. It translates to CASSGNTEAFF.

There are a few counts of this clonotype. V is TRBV28 and J is TRBJ1-5, with D possibly TRBD1 on 6 matching bases. Trimming pared 7 bases from V and 3 bases from J, leaving 13 bases between. The germline V gene encodes CDR1 MDHEN and CDR2 SYDVKM. CDR3 length: 14 amino acids. The CDR3 region has the DNA TGTGCCAGCATTCCCGGGACACTCAATCAGCCCCAGCATTTT. This encodes CASIPGTLNQPQHF.

This clonotype was detected many times. The chain carries TRBV12-3 or TRBV12-4 and TRBJ1-1; D is uncertain. There are 15 residues in the CDR3. V shed 2 bases and J shed 1 base, with 11 bases lying between them. CDR3 bases: TGTGCCAGCAGTTTACGGCACCACCCGAACACTGAAGCTTTCTTT. Translation: CASSLRHHPNTEAFF.

In its sample, this clonotype was seen a few times. The rearrangement links TRBV7-2 to TRBJ1-5, with TRBD1 identical over 9 bases. The junction had 4 bases not matched to a gene; V was cut back by 3 bases and J by 7 bases. The CDR3 spans 14 residues. Germline V lookup: CDR1 SGHTA, CDR2 FQGNSA. The CDR3 loop reads CASSFGQGIQPQHF. CDR3 nucleotides: TGTGCCAGCAGCTTTGGACAGGGGATACAGCCCCAGCATTTT.

The chain combines TRBV5-6 with TRBJ1-2, with D tentatively TRBD1 (6 bases). CDR1 and CDR2 from the germline V gene are SGHDT and YYEEEE. The CDR3 has 14 residues. Trimming cost V 4 bases and J 4 bases, with 14 bases left between them. The CDR3 nucleotides read TGTGCCAGCAGCCGGCCGGGGGCGGTCTATGGCTACACCTTC. This sequence encodes CASSRPGAVYGYTF.

This chain links TRBV7-9 with TRBJ2-3; 8 positions agree with TRBD2. This CDR3 is built from 16 residues. The germline V gene has CDR1 SEHNR and CDR2 FQNEAQ (reference sequence). Unmatched junction bases numbered 9, after V lost 5 bases and J lost 2 bases. CDR3 residues: CASSRLASVVTDTQYF. For the CDR3, the DNA is TGTGCCAGCAGCCGACTAGCGTCCGTGGTCACAGATACGCAGTATTTT.

The chain is built from TRBV5-6 and TRBJ1-4; possible D gene TRBD1, 6 bases. CDR1 SGHDT and CDR2 YYEEEE come from the germline V gene. V dropped 4 bases and J dropped 6 bases, with 22 bases sitting between them. The CDR3 length is 17 residues. The chain's CDR3 is CASSRVDVAGVDEKLFF. DNA for the CDR3: TGTGCCAGCAGCCGTGTGGACGTGGCAGGGGTGGATGAAAAACTGTTTTTT.

The chain has TRBV7-2 and TRBJ2-4; 8 nucleotides align to TRBD1. The germline gives CDR1 SGHTA, CDR2 FQGNSA. The CDR3 has 17 residues. J gave up 2 bases and V 5 bases, and 11 bases lay outside the gene matches. CDR3 residues: CASSTRQTGAPKNIQYF. The CDR3 DNA sequence: TGTGCCAGCAGCACCAGACAGACAGGGGCGCCCAAAAACATTCAGTACTTC.

The chain is built from TRBV28 and TRBJ1-5; D gene uncertain. In germline, CDR1 is MDHEN, CDR2 SYDVKM. The CDR3 runs 16 residues. V was trimmed by 2 bases and J by 0 bases, leaving 11 bases between them. The CDR3 bases are TGTGCCAGCAGTTTAATCTCCGGGTATAGCAATCAGCCCCAGCATTTT. Translating it yields CASSLISGYSNQPQHF. The full variable domain, with the rest looked up from reference TRBV28 and TRBJ1-5, is DVKVTQSSRYLVKRTGEKVFLECVQDMDHENMFWYRQDPGLGLRLIYFSYDVKMKEKGDIPEGYSVSREKKERFSLILESASTNQTSMYLCASSLISGYSNQPQHFGDGTRLSIL.

This clonotype was detected ten times or more. The chain is built from TRBV20-1 and TRBJ1-1, with 7 bases matching TRBD1. The CDR3 consists of 12 residues. The germline V gene has CDR1 DFQATT and CDR2 SNEGSKA (reference sequence). The J segment lost 4 bases and the V segment lost 5 bases, leaving 4 bases of the junction unmatched. The CDR3 protein is CSAAQGVTEAFF. The CDR3 DNA is TGCAGTGCTGCTCAGGGGGTCACTGAAGCTTTCTTT.